The T cell receptor beta chain under discussion was sequenced for a study of post-analysis software for immune sequencing data. Overall study findings and caveats: Same-batch preparations were strongly co-clustered by F measure. For normalized Chao1 diversity, multiple sclerosis patients scored significantly lower than controls did. A handful of TRBV segments (TRBV5-6, TRBV5-1 and TRBV20-1 among them) occurred more frequently in patients than in controls.

This CDR3 is built from 16 residues. Trimming left V 5 bases short and J 5 bases short, with 20 bases between. CDR1 KGHDR and CDR2 SFDVKD come from the germline V gene. Concerning this clonotype: Antigen specificity is unknown.

Researchers reported that TCR beta cDNA libraries carried unique molecular identifiers. T cells numbering about 0.9 to 11 million yielded cDNA molecules that totaled about 500,000. TCRdb re-derived calls from the PCR reads in MiXCR, one entry per CDR3 protein. Of 450,000 to 650,000 distinct CDR3 sequences detected, about 40% appear once; the ten largest clones hold roughly 1.7%. The V and J genes are TRBV24-1 and TRBJ2-5; D call uncertain. This receptor was identified in a girl aged 5-17 years with multiple sclerosis. The sequenced sample was blood. This CDR3 reads CATSAPLIGFGETQYF. For the CDR3, the DNA is TGTGCCACCAGTGCTCCCTTAATAGGGTTCGGGGAGACCCAGTACTTC.